The 4 T cell receptor beta chains presented below share a single source sample, sequenced in a study of T cells in Graves' hyperthyroidism and ophthalmopathy. Amplification of TCR beta CDR3 regions used RNA as the template. First-round RT-PCR targeting the TCR CDR3 was performed with the HTBI primer set. A single record per CDR3 protein comes from TCRdb applying MiXCR to the multiplex PCR reads. The table lists about 290,000 distinct CDR3 sequences, about 17% of them singletons. The sequencing sample was made of blood. These receptors originate from a woman aged 60-75 years with Graves' ophthalmopathy.

This chain uses TRBV27 with TRBJ1-1; D is possibly TRBD1 (6 bases). The CDR3 is 15 residues long. Germline values: CDR1 MNHEY, CDR2 SMNVEV (reference sequence). Trimming stripped 1 base from V and 3 bases from J, with 12 bases between. As DNA, the CDR3 is TGTGCCAGCAGTTTATGGGGGGAGGGGGACACTGAAGCTTTCTTT. Amino acids: CASSLWGEGDTEAFF.

The sample holds a few counts of this clonotype. A much more abundant neighbour one base away suggests this may be a read error. The rearrangement joins TRBV5-1 to TRBJ1-2; possible D gene TRBD1, 6 bases. The germline gives CDR1 SGHRS, CDR2 YFSETQ. CDR3 length equals 14 residues. The CDR3: CAGSSGGTNYGYTF. Here the CDR3 DNA reads TGCGCCGGCAGCTCTGGCGGGACAAACTATGGCTACACCTTC. The complete variable domain, with remaining parts taken from reference TRBV5-1 and TRBJ1-2, reads KAGVTQTPRYLIKTRGQQVTLSCSPISGHRSVSWYQQTPGQGLQFLFEYFSETQRNKGNFPGRFSGRQFSNSRSEMNVSTLELGDSALYLCAGSSGGTNYGYTFGSGTRLTVV.

This clonotype has at least ten counts. The rearrangement uses TRBV27 and TRBJ1-5; 8 bases align to TRBD1. The CDR3 has 16 amino acids. V was pared by 4 bases and J by 5 bases, with 10 bases of the junction left unmatched. CDR1 is MNHEY, CDR2 SMNVEV, per germline (reference sequence). CDR3 residues: CASSSLRDRYDQPQHF. For the CDR3, the DNA is TGTGCCAGCAGTTCCCTCCGGGACAGGTATGATCAGCCCCAGCATTTT.

This clonotype was counted ten times or more. The chain employs TRBV12-3 or TRBV12-4 and TRBJ1-1; D is ambiguous. Trimming pared 1 base from V and 8 bases from J, leaving 8 bases between. The CDR3 extends over 12 amino acids. CDR3: CASSLEWEEAFF. DNA for the CDR3: TGTGCCAGCAGTTTAGAGTGGGAGGAAGCTTTCTTT.